The 7 T cell receptor beta chains listed next were all sequenced from one sample in a study of shared clonotypes between healthy human individuals. Here immunoSEQ multiplex PCR was the method, and the copy in TCRdb shows in-frame clones only, minus some. This sample has under 650,000 clones, with 90% to 96% found just once. Sequences were obtained from naive CD4+ T cells sorted from blood. The subset denotes: CD45RA+ positively selected. The receptors here all came from a woman aged 30 to 39 in good health.

The chain has TRBV19 and TRBJ2-3, with 12 bases fitting TRBD1. CDR3 length equals 17 residues. V shed 0 bases and J 4 bases; nucleotides not matched to a gene: 5. Germline V lookup: CDR1 LNHDA, CDR2 SQIVND (reference sequence). The CDR3 DNA follows: TGTGCCAGTAGTATAGATCGTGGGACAGGGGGCTCAGATACGCAGTATTTT. Its translation: CASSIDRGTGGSDTQYF.

This chain joins TRBV28 and TRBJ1-4; weak D call: TRBD1 (5 bases). The CDR3 runs 14 residues. Germline-derived CDR1 and CDR2 are MDHEN and SYDVKM. V was cut by 4 bases and J by 5 bases, with 11 bases left in between. DNA of the CDR3: TGTGCCAGCAGTTCTGAGGGGATGAATGAAAAACTGTTTTTT. Its translation: CASSSEGMNEKLFF.

The V and J genes are TRBV5-1 and TRBJ1-1; 7 nucleotides align to TRBD1. Germline assignment: CDR1 SGHRS and CDR2 YFSETQ. The CDR3 loop spans 14 amino acids. V was pared by 3 bases and J by 1 base, with 3 bases of the junction left unmatched. The CDR3 DNA sequence: TGCGCCAGCAGCTCGGGACAGTCGAACACTGAAGCTTTCTTT. This codes for CASSSGQSNTEAFF.

V is TRBV6-6 and J is TRBJ2-1, with TRBD2 matching over 9 bases. Germline loops: CDR1 MNHNY, CDR2 SVGAGI (reference sequence). The CDR3 extends over 16 amino acids. The trim removed 2 bases at V and 6 bases at J, leaving 8 bases unmatched. Here the CDR3 reads CASSYGGGRAPNEQFF. CDR3 sequence (DNA): TGTGCCAGCAGTTACGGGGGCGGGAGGGCCCCCAATGAGCAGTTCTTC.

The chain recombines TRBV27 with TRBJ2-5; 10 nucleotides agree with TRBD1. With the DNA end fitting TRBJ2-7 better, the J assignment may be wrong. Germline V gene sequence: CDR1 MNHEY, CDR2 SMNVEV (reference sequence). The CDR3 covers 16 residues. CDR3: CASRPIYGTGVYEQYF. The CDR3 region has the DNA TGTGCCAGCAGACCCATTTATGGGACAGGGGTCTACGAGCAGTACTTC.

The chain couples TRBV9 to TRBJ2-1, with D maybe TRBD2 (5 bases). The CDR3 spans 15 residues. Germline assignment: CDR1 SGDLS and CDR2 YYNGEE. V gave up 3 bases and J gave up 10 bases, with 20 bases separating them. CDR3 protein: CASSAYPRGRWEQFF. CDR3 nucleotides: TGTGCCAGCAGCGCGTACCCCCGCGGGCGGTGGGAGCAGTTCTTC.

The chain is built from TRBV19 and TRBJ2-7, with D unclear. The germline V gene has CDR1 LNHDA and CDR2 SQIVND (reference sequence). The CDR3 is made up of 14 amino acids. V shed 4 bases and J shed 2 bases, with 12 bases lying between them. The CDR3 DNA follows: TGTGCCAGTAGTACTGTTGGCGGCACCTACGAGCAGTACTTC. It specifies CASSTVGGTYEQYF.